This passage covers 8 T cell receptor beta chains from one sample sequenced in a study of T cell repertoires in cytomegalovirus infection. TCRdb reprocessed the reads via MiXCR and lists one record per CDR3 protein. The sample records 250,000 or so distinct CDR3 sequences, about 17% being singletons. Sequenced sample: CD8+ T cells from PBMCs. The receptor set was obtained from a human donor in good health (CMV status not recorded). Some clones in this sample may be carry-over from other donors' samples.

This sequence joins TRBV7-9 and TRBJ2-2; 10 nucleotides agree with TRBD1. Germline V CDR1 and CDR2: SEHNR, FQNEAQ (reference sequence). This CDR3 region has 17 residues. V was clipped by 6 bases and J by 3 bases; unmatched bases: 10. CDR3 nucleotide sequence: TGTGCCAGCAGTAGTCCAGACAGGGGGCGAGACACCGGGGAGCTGTTTTTT. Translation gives CASSSPDRGRDTGELFF.

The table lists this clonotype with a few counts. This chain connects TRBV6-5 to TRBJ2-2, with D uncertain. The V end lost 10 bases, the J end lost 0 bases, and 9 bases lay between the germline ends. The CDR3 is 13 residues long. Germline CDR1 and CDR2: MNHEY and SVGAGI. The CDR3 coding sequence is TGTGCCACCTGGACGCCGAACACCGGGGAGCTGTTTTTT. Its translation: CATWTPNTGELFF.

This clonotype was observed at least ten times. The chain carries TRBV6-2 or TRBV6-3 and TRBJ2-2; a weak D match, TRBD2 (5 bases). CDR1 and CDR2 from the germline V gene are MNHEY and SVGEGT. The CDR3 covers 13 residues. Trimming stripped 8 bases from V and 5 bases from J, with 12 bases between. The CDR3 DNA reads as TGTGCCAGCGCCCTACCGGGGACCGGGGAGCTGTTTTTT. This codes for CASALPGTGELFF.

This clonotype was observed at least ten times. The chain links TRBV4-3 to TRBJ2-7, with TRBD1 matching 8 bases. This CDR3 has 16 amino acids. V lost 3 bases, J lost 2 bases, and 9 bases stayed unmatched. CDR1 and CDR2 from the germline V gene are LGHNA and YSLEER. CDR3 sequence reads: CASSQGTGQGAYEQYF. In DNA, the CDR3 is TGCGCCAGCAGCCAGGGTACAGGACAGGGCGCCTACGAGCAGTACTTC.

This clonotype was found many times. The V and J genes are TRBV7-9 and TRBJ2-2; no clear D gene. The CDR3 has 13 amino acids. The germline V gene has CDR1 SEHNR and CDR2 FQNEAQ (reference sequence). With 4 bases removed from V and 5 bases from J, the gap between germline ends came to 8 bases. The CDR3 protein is CASSYITTGELFF. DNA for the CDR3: TGTGCCAGCAGCTACATTACTACCGGGGAGCTGTTTTTT.

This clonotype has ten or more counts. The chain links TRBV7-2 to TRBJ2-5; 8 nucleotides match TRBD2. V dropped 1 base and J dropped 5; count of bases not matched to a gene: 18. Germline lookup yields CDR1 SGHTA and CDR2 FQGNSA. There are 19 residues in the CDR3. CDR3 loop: CASSLGIIVGLASRETQYF. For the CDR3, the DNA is TGTGCCAGCAGCTTAGGTATTATTGTTGGACTAGCATCTCGGGAGACCCAGTACTTC.

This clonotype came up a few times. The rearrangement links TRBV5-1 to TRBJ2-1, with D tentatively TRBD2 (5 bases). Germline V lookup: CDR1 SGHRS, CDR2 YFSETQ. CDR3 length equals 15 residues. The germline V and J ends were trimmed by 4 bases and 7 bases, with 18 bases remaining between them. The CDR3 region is CASSGTGSPVNEQFF. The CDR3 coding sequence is TGCGCCAGCAGCGGAACGGGAAGCCCCGTGAATGAGCAGTTCTTC. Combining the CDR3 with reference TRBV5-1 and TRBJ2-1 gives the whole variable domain KAGVTQTPRYLIKTRGQQVTLSCSPISGHRSVSWYQQTPGQGLQFLFEYFSETQRNKGNFPGRFSGRQFSNSRSEMNVSTLELGDSALYLCASSGTGSPVNEQFFGPGTRLTVL.

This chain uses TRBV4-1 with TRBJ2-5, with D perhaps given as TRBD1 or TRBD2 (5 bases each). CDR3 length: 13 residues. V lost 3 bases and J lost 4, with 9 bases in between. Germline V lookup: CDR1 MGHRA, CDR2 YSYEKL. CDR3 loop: CASSQGTPETQYF. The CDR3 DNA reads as TGCGCCAGCAGCCAGGGGACCCCAGAGACCCAGTACTTC.